This T cell receptor beta chain originates from a study of T cell repertoires in cytomegalovirus infection (dated by TCRdb to between 2018 and 2021). For the wider study: The peptide stimulations were aimed at well-studied HLA-B-restricted epitopes as well as recently identified HLA-C-restricted CMV epitopes, whose presentation resists viral immunomodulation. Donor HLA type was relevant to the analysis, as public TCR beta signatures indicated carriage of CMV infection together with the matching HLA type. The study at large found these results: Cumulative frequency of public TCR beta family members discriminated carriers of CMV infection plus the relevant HLA type in this cohort and an independent 352-donor cohort. The ex vivo response was dominated by HLA-C-restricted CMV-specific TCR beta clonotypes, and the single most frequent clonotype in two of eight donors was supplied by these HLA-C-restricted clonotypes.

On this clonotype itself: No cognate antigen has been identified for it. The record has no base qualities; no much larger clone is one base away.

Data came from an Illumina HiSeq 1500. Using fastp trimming at Q25 and MiXCR clonotype assembly, TCRdb reanalyzed the public sequencing data and kept in-frame beta chains. A single entry per CDR3 protein holds the most common genes and DNA from its merged rows. This sample has around 430,000 distinct CDR3 sequences in its table, and under 55% of those were observed once. 40% to 50% of the sample is in the top ten clones. The CDR3 sequence holds 16 residues, the cysteine and phenylalanine included. The entry retains the CDR3 DNA only, 48 bases that are in frame from base 1. Trimming accounts for 3 bases at V and 4 bases at J, while the number of junction bases matched to no gene is 7. The germline V gene provides CDR1 SGHAT and CDR2 FQNNGV. The sample's treatment or condition, from its label and the paper: in vitro stimulation with specific CMV peptide epitopes to enrich CMV-specific T cells.

The chain links TRBV11-2 with TRBJ2-2, with TRBD2 identical over 8 junction bases. This sequence was found in a human donor in good health (CMV status not recorded). Some clones in this sample may be carry-over from other donors' samples. The source material was cultured PBMCs, sampled from culture after CMV antigen stimulation. Here is the DNA: TGTGCCAGCAGCTTGCGGGGGGCGGCGGGCACCGGGGAGCTGTTTTTT. Translated, it gives CASSLRGAAGTGELFF.